This T cell receptor (beta chain) was captured by sequencing in a study of blood T cell repertoires in COVID-19. Study context: COVID-19 samples, acute and convalescent, were from the United States, Italy and Spain. From T cells, B-cell-depleted T cells, or PBMCs came the material, which was cDNA or gDNA.

Losses at the gene ends were 6 bases for V and 3 bases for J; bases not matched to a gene: 8. The CDR3 is made up of 15 amino acids. Germline assignment: CDR1 SNHLY and CDR2 FYNNEI. Per the original data handling: Cell counts per sample came from amplifying reference gene primers. Sequenced by immunoSEQ multiplex PCR; TCRdb stores in-frame clones only, minus some. The V and J calls and clone size come from that table; D and trimming were worked out from the DNA. The profile shows about 110,000 clones, just over 85% of them singletons. The sequenced material came from peripheral blood. This clonotype was sampled from a human donor in a cohort sampled during active COVID-19. The chain uses TRBV2 and TRBJ1-1; TRBD1 aligns across 9 bases. The CDR3 loop is CASSPDRGGDTEAFF. Written as DNA, the CDR3 is TGTGCCAGCAGCCCGGACAGGGGAGGAGACACTGAAGCTTTCTTT.